This T cell receptor beta chain was obtained from a study of blood T cell repertoires in COVID-19. Turning to the study itself: PBMCs, B-cell-depleted T cells, or T cells provided the cDNA or gDNA that made up the material.

In the authors' methods: Estimation of nucleated cell counts was performed using reference gene primer amplification. Here immunoSEQ multiplex PCR was the method, and the copy in TCRdb shows in-frame clones only, minus some. D and trimming come from the DNA, and the V and J calls and clone size come from that table. The sample carries around 99,000 clones, 70% to 80% recorded once. The germline V gene encodes CDR1 KGHSH and CDR2 LQKENI. V shed 4 bases, J shed 1 base, and the junction held 5 bases outside the gene matches. This CDR3 spans 15 amino acids. The sequenced sample was peripheral blood. The TCR originated in a woman older than 75 with active or convalescent COVID-19. V is TRBV18 and J is TRBJ2-7; TRBD1 aligns across 9 bases. The CDR3 here is CASSRPGQGSYEQYF. CDR3 nucleotides: TGTGCCAGCTCACGGCCGGGACAGGGTTCCTACGAGCAGTACTTC.